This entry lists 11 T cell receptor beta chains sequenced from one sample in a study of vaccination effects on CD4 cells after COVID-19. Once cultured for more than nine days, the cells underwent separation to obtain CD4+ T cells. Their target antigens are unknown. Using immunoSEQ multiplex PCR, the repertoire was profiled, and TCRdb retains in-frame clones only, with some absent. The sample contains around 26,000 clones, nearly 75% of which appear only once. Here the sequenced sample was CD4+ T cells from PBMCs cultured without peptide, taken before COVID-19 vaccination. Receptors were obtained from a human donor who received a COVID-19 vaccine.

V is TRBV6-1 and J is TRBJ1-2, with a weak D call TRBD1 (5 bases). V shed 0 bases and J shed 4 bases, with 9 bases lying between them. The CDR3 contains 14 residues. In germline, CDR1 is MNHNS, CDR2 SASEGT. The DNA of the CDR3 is TGTGCCAGCAGTGAAGCACAAGGGGCCTATGGCTACACCTTC. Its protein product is CASSEAQGAYGYTF.

The DNA for the CDR3 is TGCGCCAGCAGCTTGGTGGGTAGCGGCCAAGAGACCCAGTACTTC. Residues: CASSLVGSGQETQYF. The V gene is TRBV5-1, the J gene TRBJ2-5; TRBD2 might be the D (6 bases). The V and J ends lost 0 bases and 1 base respectively, with 10 bases between them. Germline V CDR1 and CDR2: SGHRS, YFSETQ. The CDR3 has 15 residues.

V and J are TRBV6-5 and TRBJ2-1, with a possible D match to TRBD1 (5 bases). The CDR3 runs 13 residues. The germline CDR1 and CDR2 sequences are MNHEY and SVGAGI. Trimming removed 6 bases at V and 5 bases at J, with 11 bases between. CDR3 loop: CASRVTDNNEQFF. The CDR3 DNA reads TGTGCCAGCAGGGTGACGGACAACAATGAGCAGTTCTTC.

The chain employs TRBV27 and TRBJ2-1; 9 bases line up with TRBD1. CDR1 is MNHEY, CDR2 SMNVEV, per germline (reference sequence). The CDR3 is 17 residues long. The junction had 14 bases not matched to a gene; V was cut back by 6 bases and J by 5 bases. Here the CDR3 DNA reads TGTGCCAGCAGCAATGGACGAGGGGGGACAGGGAACAATGAGCAGTTCTTC. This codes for CASSNGRGGTGNNEQFF.

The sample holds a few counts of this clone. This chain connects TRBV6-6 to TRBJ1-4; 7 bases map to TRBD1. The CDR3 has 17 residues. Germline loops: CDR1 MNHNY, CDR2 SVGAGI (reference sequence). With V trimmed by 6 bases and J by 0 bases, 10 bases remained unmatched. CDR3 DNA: TGTGCCAGCAGGCGAGTCCCTACAGGGGCAACTAATGAAAAACTGTTTTTT. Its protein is CASRRVPTGATNEKLFF.

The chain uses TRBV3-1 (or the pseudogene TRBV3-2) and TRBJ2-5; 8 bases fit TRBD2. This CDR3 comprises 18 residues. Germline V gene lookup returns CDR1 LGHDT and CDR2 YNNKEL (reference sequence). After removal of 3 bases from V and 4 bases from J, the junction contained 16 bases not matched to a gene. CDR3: CASSQNPLVGRASETQYF. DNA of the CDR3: TGTGCCAGCAGCCAGAACCCGCTAGTCGGGAGGGCTTCAGAGACCCAGTACTTC.

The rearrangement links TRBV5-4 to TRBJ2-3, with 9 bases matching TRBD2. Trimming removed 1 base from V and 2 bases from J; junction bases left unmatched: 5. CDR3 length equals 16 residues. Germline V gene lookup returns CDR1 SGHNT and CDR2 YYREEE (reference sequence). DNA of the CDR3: TGTGCCAGCAGCTTGTCTGGACTAGCGTCCACAGATACGCAGTATTTT. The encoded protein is CASSLSGLASTDTQYF. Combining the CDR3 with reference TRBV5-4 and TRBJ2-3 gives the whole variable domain ETGVTQSPTHLIKTRGQQVTLRCSSQSGHNTVSWYQQALGQGPQFIFQYYREEENGRGNFPPRFSGLQFPNYSSELNVNALELDDSALYLCASSLSGLASTDTQYFGPGTRLTVL.

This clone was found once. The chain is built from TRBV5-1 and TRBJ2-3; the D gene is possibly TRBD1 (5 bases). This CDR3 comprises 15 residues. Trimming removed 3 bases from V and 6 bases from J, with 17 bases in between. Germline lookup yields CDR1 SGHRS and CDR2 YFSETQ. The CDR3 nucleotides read TGCGCCAGCAGCTCTGGGGCCTCCTCCGGCGATACGCAGTATTTT. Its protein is CASSSGASSGDTQYF.

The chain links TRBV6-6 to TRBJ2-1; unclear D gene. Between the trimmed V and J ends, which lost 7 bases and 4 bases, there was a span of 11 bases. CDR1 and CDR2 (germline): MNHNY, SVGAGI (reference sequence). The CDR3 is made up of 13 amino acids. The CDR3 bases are TGTGCCAGCACCCTCCGGGTTTACAATGAGCAGTTCTTC. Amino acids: CASTLRVYNEQFF.

In nucleotides, the CDR3 is TGTGCCAGCAGCTTGGACACATCCTACGAGCAGTACTTC. This codes for CASSLDTSYEQYF. The chain couples TRBV7-8 to TRBJ2-7, with D maybe TRBD1 (5 bases). The CDR3 is made up of 13 amino acids. The V gene lost 3 bases and the J gene lost 1 base, with 7 bases spanning the gap. CDR1 and CDR2 (germline): SGHVS, FQNEAQ.

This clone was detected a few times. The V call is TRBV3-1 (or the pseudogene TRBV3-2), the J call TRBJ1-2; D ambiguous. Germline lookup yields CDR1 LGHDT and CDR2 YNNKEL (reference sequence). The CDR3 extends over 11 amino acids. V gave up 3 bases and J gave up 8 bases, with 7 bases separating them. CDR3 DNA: TGTGCCAGCAGCCAGAGTGGAGGCTACACCTTC. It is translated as CASSQSGGYTF.